This TCR beta chain was captured by sequencing in a study of control samples from healthy donors and cancer patients. TCRdb's copy holds only in-frame clones and misses some; the assay was immunoSEQ multiplex PCR. The sample records 100,000 to 150,000 clones, about 92% being singletons. The V and J ends lost 8 bases and 2 bases respectively, with 22 bases between them. Germline V CDR1 and CDR2: ENHRY, SYGVKD. The CDR3 runs 16 residues. This clone showed up just a few times. The clonotype was recovered from a man older than 75 with head and neck cancer. This rearrangement joins TRBV10-3 to TRBJ2-7; D possibly corresponds to TRBD1 (6 bases). The material sequenced was PBMCs. CDR3 amino acids: CAIRPLGPRGTYEQYF. CDR3 DNA: TGTGCCATCCGTCCCCTGGGCCCCAGGGGTACCTACGAGCAGTACTTC.